The present entry profiles one T cell receptor beta chain with its context. Antigen: not known. The data were obtained in a study of a mutant IDH1 vaccine in newly diagnosed glioma. Study-level background: It was radiotherapy, temozolomide, or both that patients received previously, with most receiving both. V12 occurred at week 35 and V13 at week 47. Points from the study as a whole: Vaccine-induced immune responses were detected in roughly 93% of patients.

The V segment lost 6 bases and the J segment 9 bases; nucleotides outside the gene matches: 12. Germline loops: CDR1 SQVTM, CDR2 ANQGSEA. This CDR3 has 14 amino acids. Libraries were prepared by immunoSEQ multiplex PCR; TCRdb keeps only in-frame clonotypes and omits some of them. The sample yields 20,000 to 25,000 clones, approximately 81% seen once. Specified time point: week 47, end of study. In the vaccine, a single dose held 300 ug of the mutant IDH1 20-mer peptide, along with topical imiquimod. This specimen consisted of PBMCs, obtained from a glioma patient whose treatment included an IDH1 peptide vaccine. The TCR originated in a middle-aged man with glioma. The genes are TRBV29-1 and TRBJ2-2, with TRBD2 matching over 8 bases. CDR3 sequence (DNA): TGCAGCGTAGAGCGGGAGACGTGGGAAAGGGAGCTGTTTTTT. This translates into CSVERETWERELFF.